This T cell receptor beta chain was observed in a study of shared clonotypes between healthy human individuals. Study outcomes and limitations: The authors sampled blood alone, and tissue repertoires likely differ.

CD4+ cells were split into CD45RA+ naive and CD45RA-negative memory subsets. Using immunoSEQ multiplex PCR, the repertoire was profiled, and TCRdb retains in-frame clones only, with some absent. The repertoire includes 2.3 million or so clones, about 92% of them detected once, and 0.39% sits in the top ten. Germline CDR1 is SGHTA and CDR2 is FQGNSA. This CDR3 spans 14 amino acids. J was trimmed by 3 bases and V by 5 bases; bases with no gene match: 4. Details on this clone: Its antigen is not known.

The sample consisted of naive CD4+ T cells from PBMCs. Noted subset: CD45RA+ positively selected. This clonotype was obtained from a young man in good health. Some clones in this sample may be carry-over from other donors' samples. The rearrangement joins TRBV7-2 to TRBJ1-1; 9 bases align to TRBD1. CDR3: CASSRDRGDTEAFF. DNA of the CDR3: TGTGCCAGCAGCCGAGACAGGGGGGACACTGAAGCTTTCTTT. The full variable domain, its missing parts supplied by reference TRBV7-2 and TRBJ1-1, is GAGVSQSPSNKVTEKGKDVELRCDPISGHTALYWYRQSLGQGLEFLIYFQGNSAPDKSGLPSDRFSAERTGGSVSTLTIQRTQQEDSAVYLCASSRDRGDTEAFFGQGTRLTVV.